These T cell receptor beta chains were read from a single sample in a study of T cells in Graves' hyperthyroidism and ophthalmopathy. MiXCR, applied by TCRdb to the multiplex PCR reads, yields one record per CDR3 protein. In the table there are some 500,000 distinct CDR3 sequences, approximately 14% of which are singletons. Sequenced: blood. The origin of the receptors is a woman aged 18-29 years with Graves' hyperthyroidism. Both conserved end residues are part of each CDR3. Each record gives: V gene, clone size, D gene, J gene, CDR3 protein, CDR3 DNA. A D gene is named only where the DNA matches it firmly. Not all rows give a size; the values are once, few, many and, for expanded clones, a class.

>TRBV5-1|many|TRBD2|TRBJ2-3
CASSPLTGTTNTQYF
TGCGCCAGCAGCCCACTTACCGGGACTACCAATACGCAGTATTTT
>TRBV5-1|NA|NA|TRBJ2-3
CASSHRDIDTQYF
TGCGCCAGCAGCCACCGGGACATTGATACGCAGTATTTT
>TRBV20-1|many|TRBD2|TRBJ2-7
CSARDPRTSNDEQYF
TGCAGTGCTAGAGACCCCAGGACTAGTAATGACGAGCAGTACTTC
>TRBV19|many|TRBD1|TRBJ2-7
CASSVDRAYEQYF
TGTGCCAGTAGTGTCGACAGGGCCTACGAGCAGTACTTC
>TRBV12-3/TRBV12-4|once|NA|TRBJ2-7
CASIRTEAYNEQYF
TGTGCCAGCATCCGGACAGAGGCTTACAATGAGCAGTACTTC
>TRBV12-3/TRBV12-4|many|NA|TRBJ1-1
CASSPSSGRTEAFF
TGTGCCAGCAGCCCCTCGTCGGGGAGGACTGAAGCTTTCTTT
>TRBV5-4|NA|TRBD1|TRBJ1-2
CASSSPYGTGDGYTF
TGTGCCAGCAGCTCTCCATACGGGACAGGGGATGGCTACACCTTC
>TRBV12-3/TRBV12-4|many|TRBD1|TRBJ1-5
CASSLGQRNQPQHF
TGTGCCAGCAGTTTGGGACAGCGAAATCAGCCCCAGCATTTT
>TRBV12-3/TRBV12-4|many|TRBD1|TRBJ1-2
CASSPSGGYGYTF
TGTGCCAGCAGCCCTTCAGGGGGCTATGGCTACACCTTC
>TRBV12-3/TRBV12-4|many|NA|TRBJ1-2
CASSRGEGRYGYTF
TGTGCCAGCTCCCGAGGGGAGGGTAGGTATGGCTACACCTTC
>TRBV18|many|NA|TRBJ2-5
CASSPLSKQETQYF
TGTGCCAGCTCACCACTTTCCAAACAAGAGACCCAGTACTTC
>TRBV30|many|NA|TRBJ1-4
CAWQEGETNEKLFF
TGTGCCTGGCAAGAAGGGGAGACTAATGAAAAACTGTTTTTT
>TRBV29-1|many|TRBD2|TRBJ2-2
CSVGGLAANTGELFF
TGCAGCGTTGGGGGACTAGCGGCGAACACCGGGGAGCTGTTTTTT
>TRBV2|many|TRBD2|TRBJ2-1
CASTSRGSGWDNEQFF
TGTGCCAGCACCTCAAGGGGTAGCGGGTGGGACAATGAGCAGTTCTTC
>TRBV4-2|NA|NA|TRBJ2-3
CASSQEGIPSTDTQYF
TGTGCCAGCAGCCAAGAGGGGATCCCTAGCACAGATACGCAGTATTTT
>TRBV20-1|many|TRBD2|TRBJ2-7
CSAPGLAYEQYF
TGCAGTGCCCCGGGACTAGCCTACGAGCAGTACTTC
>TRBV7-3|many|TRBD1|TRBJ2-1
CASSHTRTGSYNEQFF
TGTGCCAGCAGCCATACCAGGACAGGGAGTTACAATGAGCAGTTCTTC
>TRBV11-2|many|NA|TRBJ2-5
CASSLSSWSLETQYF
TGTGCCAGCAGCTTATCCTCTTGGTCTCTTGAGACCCAGTACTTC
>TRBV18|many|NA|TRBJ1-2
CASSLGRGSLGYTF
TGTGCCAGCTCACTCGGAAGAGGCTCCCTAGGCTACACCTTC
>TRBV30|many|NA|TRBJ1-3
CAWSIDLNSGNTIYF
TGTGCCTGGAGTATCGACTTAAACTCTGGAAACACCATATATTTT
>TRBV30|many|NA|TRBJ1-1
CAWARLGVVAFF
TGTGCCTGGGCCCGTTTGGGGGTGGTTGCTTTCTTT
>TRBV27|many|NA|TRBJ1-2
CASSLHLGGGYGYTF
TGTGCCAGCAGTCTCCATCTTGGGGGGGGTTATGGCTACACCTTC
>TRBV7-9|NA|TRBD2|TRBJ2-1
CASSPAGPSPIEQFF
TGTGCCAGCAGCCCAGCGGGACCCTCTCCAATTGAGCAGTTCTTC
>TRBV6-2/TRBV6-3|many|NA|TRBJ2-1
CASTTAPTGYNEQFF
TGTGCCAGCACAACGGCCCCCACGGGGTACAATGAGCAGTTCTTC
>TRBV29-1|few|NA|TRBJ1-3
CSVYRGNTIYF
TGCAGCGTTTATCGCGGTAACACCATATATTTT
>TRBV6-1|NA|NA|TRBJ2-7
CASSEIVGEQYF
TGTGCCAGCAGTGAAATAGTGGGCGAGCAGTACTTC
>TRBV5-1|NA|TRBD2|TRBJ2-7
CASSLGNSGRVDEQYF
TGCGCCAGCAGCTTGGGCAACAGCGGGAGGGTCGACGAGCAGTACTTC
>TRBV28|many|TRBD1|TRBJ1-5
CASSPRGNQPQHF
TGTGCCAGCAGTCCCAGGGGGAATCAGCCCCAGCATTTT
>TRBV30|NA|NA|TRBJ1-2
CAWSSGAGYTF
TGTGCCTGGAGTTCCGGGGCTGGCTACACCTTC
>TRBV20-1|few|NA|TRBJ1-1
CSAQEGHLNTEAFF
TGCAGTGCCCAGGAGGGACATCTGAACACTGAAGCTTTCTTT
>TRBV9|few|TRBD2|TRBJ2-3
CASSAAGGTDTQYF
TGTGCCAGCAGCGCGGCGGGAGGCACAGATACGCAGTATTTT
>TRBV5-1|NA|TRBD1|TRBJ2-3
CASGQGSTDTQYF
TGCGCCAGTGGACAGGGAAGTACAGATACGCAGTATTTT
>TRBV20-1|NA|NA|TRBJ2-2
CSVTGLETGELFF
TGCAGTGTCACAGGTTTAGAGACCGGGGAGCTGTTTTTT
>TRBV12-3/TRBV12-4|many|NA|TRBJ2-1
CASSKPAWSSYNEQFF
TGTGCCAGCAGTAAACCCGCGTGGAGCTCCTACAATGAGCAGTTCTTC
>TRBV30|many|TRBD1|TRBJ1-1
CATPNGQGHRSFTEAFF
TGTGCCACCCCCAACGGACAGGGCCATAGGTCGTTCACTGAAGCTTTCTTT
>TRBV9|many|NA|TRBJ1-2
CASSVENNYGYTF
TGTGCCAGCAGCGTAGAGAATAACTATGGCTACACCTTC
>TRBV9|many|TRBD1|TRBJ1-1
CASSPRFATGYTEAFF
TGTGCCAGCAGCCCTCGGTTCGCGACAGGGTACACTGAAGCTTTCTTT
>TRBV28|many|NA|TRBJ2-1
CASSSTADGRRGFDEQFF
TGTGCCAGCAGTTCCACCGCGGACGGCCGGAGAGGCTTCGATGAGCAGTTCTTC
>TRBV6-1|NA|NA|TRBJ1-1
CASQGSRREAFF
TGTGCCAGCCAGGGGTCCCGACGTGAAGCTTTCTTT
>TRBV20-1|many|TRBD1|TRBJ1-6
CSAGGTGGGSPLHF
TGCAGTGCCGGTGGGACAGGGGGTGGTTCACCCCTCCACTTT
>TRBV6-2/TRBV6-3|few|NA|TRBJ2-1
CASSYFGEQFF
TGTGCCAGCAGTTACTTTGGTGAGCAGTTCTTC
>TRBV29-1|many|NA|TRBJ2-2
CSVVDRPRGGELFF
TGCAGCGTCGTAGACAGGCCACGCGGCGGGGAGCTGTTTTTT
>TRBV3-1|few|NA|TRBJ2-2
CASSQDYPGELFF
TGTGCCAGCAGCCAAGATTACCCCGGGGAGCTGTTTTTT
>TRBV19|NA|NA|TRBJ1-5
CASSMRRTNNQPQHF
TGTGCCAGTAGTATGCGGCGGACTAACAATCAGCCCCAGCATTTT
>TRBV6-2/TRBV6-3|few|TRBD2|TRBJ2-3
CASSPITSAHTDTQYF
TGTGCCAGCAGTCCCATTACTAGCGCCCACACAGATACGCAGTATTTT
>TRBV7-9|many|TRBD1|TRBJ1-1
CASGDRELHEAFF
TGTGCCAGCGGGGACAGGGAGCTCCATGAAGCTTTCTTT
>TRBV11-2|many|NA|TRBJ1-1
CASDPGDTEAFF
TGTGCCAGCGATCCCGGGGACACTGAAGCTTTCTTT
>TRBV6-1|many|TRBD1|TRBJ1-1
CASSSPGQGVSTEAFF
TGTGCCAGCAGTTCCCCGGGACAGGGGGTGAGCACTGAAGCTTTCTTT
>TRBV29-1|few|NA|TRBJ1-2
CSVEGGSLYGYTF
TGCAGCGTTGAGGGAGGGAGCCTCTATGGCTACACCTTC
>TRBV27|NA|NA|TRBJ2-7
CASSFGQGGNYEQYF
TGTGCCAGCAGTTTCGGACAGGGAGGGAACTACGAGCAGTACTTC
>TRBV6-1|many|NA|TRBJ1-1
CASRASNTEAFF
TGTGCCAGCAGGGCCTCGAACACTGAAGCTTTCTTT